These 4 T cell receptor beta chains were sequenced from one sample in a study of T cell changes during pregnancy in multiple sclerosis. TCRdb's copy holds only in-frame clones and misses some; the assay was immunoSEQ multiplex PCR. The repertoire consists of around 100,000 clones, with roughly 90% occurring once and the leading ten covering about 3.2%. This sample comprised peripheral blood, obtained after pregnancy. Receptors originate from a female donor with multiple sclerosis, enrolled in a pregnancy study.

The CDR3 spells CASSETDGLAEKLFF. CDR3 bases: TGTGCCAGCAGTGAGACCGACGGCTTAGCTGAAAAACTGTTTTTT. The chain combines TRBV2 with TRBJ1-4, with unresolved D. Germline values: CDR1 SNHLY, CDR2 FYNNEI. The CDR3 consists of 15 residues. The V end was cut by 3 bases, the J end by 7 bases, with 15 bases between.

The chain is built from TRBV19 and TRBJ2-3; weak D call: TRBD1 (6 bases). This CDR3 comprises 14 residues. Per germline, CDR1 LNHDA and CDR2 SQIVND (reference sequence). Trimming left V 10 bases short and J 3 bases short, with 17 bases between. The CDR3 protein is CATKVGHQTDTQYF. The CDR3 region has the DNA TGTGCCACCAAAGTGGGACACCAAACAGATACGCAGTATTTT.

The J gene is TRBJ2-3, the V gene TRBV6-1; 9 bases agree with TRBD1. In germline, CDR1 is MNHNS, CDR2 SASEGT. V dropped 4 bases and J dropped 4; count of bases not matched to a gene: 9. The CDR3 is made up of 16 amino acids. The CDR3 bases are TGTGCCAGCAGTGTAAGCCCGGGACAGGGATCAGATACGCAGTATTTT. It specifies CASSVSPGQGSDTQYF.

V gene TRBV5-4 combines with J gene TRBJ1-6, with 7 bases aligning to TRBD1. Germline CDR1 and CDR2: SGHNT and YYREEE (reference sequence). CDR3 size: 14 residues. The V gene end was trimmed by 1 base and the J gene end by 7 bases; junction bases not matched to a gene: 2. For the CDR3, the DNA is TGTGCCAGCAGCTTGCGGGACAGAAATTCACCCCTCCACTTT. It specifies CASSLRDRNSPLHF. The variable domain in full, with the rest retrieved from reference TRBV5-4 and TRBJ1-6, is ETGVTQSPTHLIKTRGQQVTLRCSSQSGHNTVSWYQQALGQGPQFIFQYYREEENGRGNFPPRFSGLQFPNYSSELNVNALELDDSALYLCASSLRDRNSPLHFGNGTRLTVT.